These T cell receptor beta chains were read from a single sample in a study of blood T cell repertoires in COVID-19. Libraries were prepared by immunoSEQ multiplex PCR; TCRdb keeps only in-frame clonotypes and omits some of them. Among some 90,000 clones listed, about 88% were seen once. Sequences were obtained from peripheral blood. These receptors came from a man aged 50 to 60 with acute or convalescent COVID-19. The CDR3 runs from the conserved cysteine through the conserved F or W. D genes are given only for firm matches. Size values are once, few and many counts, or a class for expanded clones, and some rows have none.

v_call,j_call,cdr3_length,d_call,clone_size,cdr3_nt,cdr3_aa
TRBV7-2,TRBJ2-3,15,TRBD2,NA,TGTGCCAGCAGCTCGGGACTAGCGGGGGCAGATACGCAGTATTTT,CASSSGLAGADTQYF
TRBV18,TRBJ1-5,15,TRBD1,once,TGTGCCAGCTCACCCCGGGACAGAAAAAATCAGCCCCAGCATTTT,CASSPRDRKNQPQHF
TRBV30,TRBJ1-4,14,TRBD1,NA,TGTGCCTGGAGTAATAAGGGGGCTTGGGAAAAACTGTTTTTT,CAWSNKGAWEKLFF
TRBV4-1,TRBJ1-4,20,NA,NA,TGCGCCAGCAGCCAGTTTCAACCAGGGACTCTTAAAATCCGCGGTGTAAAACTGTTTTTT,CASSQFQPGTLKIRGVKLFF
TRBV7-3,TRBJ1-2,14,TRBD1,NA,TGTGCCAGCAGCCCTACAGGGGGCAGCTATGGCTACACCTTC,CASSPTGGSYGYTF
TRBV7-3,TRBJ1-1,13,NA,NA,TGTGCCAGCAGCACCCAGGGGAACACTGAAGCTTTCTTT,CASSTQGNTEAFF
TRBV30,TRBJ1-5,14,TRBD1,few,TGTGCCTGGAGTAAAGGGACAGGCAATCAGCCCCAGCATTTT,CAWSKGTGNQPQHF
TRBV5-1,TRBJ1-4,17,NA,NA,TGCGCCAGCAGCTTGGTAGGGTCGGGAGCAACTAATGAAAAACTGTTTTTT,CASSLVGSGATNEKLFF
TRBV5-1,TRBJ2-1,15,TRBD2,NA,TGCGCCAGCAGCTTGGCGGCGCGGGGGGATAATGAGCAGTTCTTC,CASSLAARGDNEQFF
TRBV5-1,TRBJ2-5,16,TRBD2,NA,TGCGCCAGCAGCCCCGTTCGGGGGGGGAACCAAGAGACCCAGTACTTC,CASSPVRGGNQETQYF
TRBV7-9,TRBJ1-6,15,TRBD1,NA,TGTGCCAGCAGCCGCGCCACTCGACAGGGTGCACCCCTCCACTTT,CASSRATRQGAPLHF
TRBV28,TRBJ2-5,17,TRBD1,NA,TGTGCCAGCAGCGTAACCGGGACAGGGGGAGGTAGAAAGACCCAGTACTTC,CASSVTGTGGGRKTQYF
TRBV29-1,TRBJ1-2,15,TRBD1,once,TGCAGCGTATGGGCCCGGGACAGGGGCGACTATGGCTACACCTTC,CSVWARDRGDYGYTF
TRBV28,TRBJ2-5,14,NA,once,TGTGCCAGCAGTTTAGGGGGGGGGCGAGAGACCCAGTACTTC,CASSLGGGRETQYF
TRBV10-1,TRBJ1-4,17,TRBD1,NA,TGCGCCAGCAGATCGGGACAGTCTCTGACCCGTAATGAAAAACTGTTTTTT,CASRSGQSLTRNEKLFF
TRBV25-1,TRBJ1-2,12,NA,NA,TGTGCCAGCAGCCTGGGGGCGGTAGGCTACACCTTC,CASSLGAVGYTF
TRBV15,TRBJ1-4,15,TRBD1,once,TGTGCCACCAGCAGACCTGGACAGGCTAATGAAAAACTGTTTTTT,CATSRPGQANEKLFF
TRBV10-3,TRBJ1-4,16,TRBD1,NA,TGTGCCATCAGTGACGACCTTAGGGGGCGAGGCGAAAAACTGTTTTTT,CAISDDLRGRGEKLFF
TRBV6-5,TRBJ1-6,14,NA,NA,TGTGCCAGCAGTCCCGGGAAATTTAATTCACCCCTCCACTTT,CASSPGKFNSPLHF
TRBV6-5,TRBJ1-5,15,NA,once,TGTGCCAGCAGTTCAGGTGGCAGGGGAAGTCAGCCCCAGCATTTT,CASSSGGRGSQPQHF
TRBV5-8,TRBJ2-7,19,TRBD2,NA,TGTGCCAGCAGCTTGTTCTTCGGACTAGCGGGGGGCCGAACCTACGAGCAGTACTTC,CASSLFFGLAGGRTYEQYF
TRBV13,TRBJ1-5,18,TRBD1,NA,TGTGCCAGCAGCTCCCCGGGACAGGGAACGGGGAGCAATCAGCCCCAGCATTTT,CASSSPGQGTGSNQPQHF
TRBV9,TRBJ1-3,14,TRBD1,NA,TGTGCCAGCAGCCCCGGGACAGGACCAAACACCATATATTTT,CASSPGTGPNTIYF
TRBV4-2,TRBJ2-7,13,TRBD1,NA,TGTGCCAGCAGCCCCAGGGACAGCTACGAGCAGTACTTC,CASSPRDSYEQYF
TRBV9,TRBJ2-3,16,TRBD2,NA,TGTGCCAGCAGCCTCCTAGCGGGGGGGAGCACAGATACGCAGTATTTT,CASSLLAGGSTDTQYF
TRBV19,TRBJ2-7,14,NA,NA,TGTGCCAGTAGTACGCGGGACGGGTCCTACGAGCAGTACTTC,CASSTRDGSYEQYF
TRBV21-1,TRBJ2-1,14,NA,NA,TGTGCCAGCAGGGGACTAGCGGGATGGAATGAGCAGTTCTTC,CASRGLAGWNEQFF
TRBV7-2,TRBJ2-1,15,TRBD2,NA,TGTGCCTCGGAGGGAGCGGGGGACTCCTACAATGAGCAGTTCTTC,CASEGAGDSYNEQFF
TRBV6-5,TRBJ2-5,13,TRBD1,NA,TGTGCCAGCAGTAGCAGGGGGCAAGAGACCCAGTACTTC,CASSSRGQETQYF
TRBV15,TRBJ1-5,16,TRBD1,few,TGTGCCACCAGCAGACCGGACAGGGGGTTCAATGGGCCCCAGCATTTT,CATSRPDRGFNGPQHF
TRBV20-1,TRBJ2-3,11,NA,NA,TGCAGTGCTAGACGGGGAGATACGCAGTATTTT,CSARRGDTQYF
TRBV2,TRBJ1-2,13,TRBD1,NA,TGTGCCAGCAGTGAAGACAGGGGCTATGGCTACACCTTC,CASSEDRGYGYTF
TRBV30,TRBJ2-7,13,NA,NA,TGTGCCTCCTCAAGGGGCAGCTCCTACGAGCAGTACTTC,CASSRGSSYEQYF
TRBV24-1,TRBJ1-5,15,TRBD1,NA,TGTGCCACCAGTGACACCGGACAGGGCCATCAGCCCCAGCATTTT,CATSDTGQGHQPQHF
TRBV2,TRBJ2-1,17,NA,NA,TGTGCCAGCAGGAAACGCAGCTGGGACATGGCGAACAATGAGCAGTTCTTC,CASRKRSWDMANNEQFF
TRBV7-9,TRBJ1-2,16,TRBD1,once,TGTGCCAGCAGCAGGGACAGGGGGCTGGGTAACTATGGCTACACCTTC,CASSRDRGLGNYGYTF
TRBV5-8,TRBJ2-7,15,NA,NA,TGTGCCAGCAGCTTTAGGGTGCGGGGCGACTACGAGCAGTACTTC,CASSFRVRGDYEQYF
TRBV6-1,TRBJ2-1,15,NA,once,TGTGCCAGCAGTGAAATGGGGGGGGCATACAATGAGCAGTTCTTC,CASSEMGGAYNEQFF
TRBV5-4,TRBJ2-5,13,NA,NA,TGTGCCAGCAGCTCTACGGCCGGGGAGACCCAGTACTTC,CASSSTAGETQYF
TRBV28,TRBJ1-6,13,NA,once,TGTGCCAGCTCCCGAGTAAATAATTCACCCCTCCACTTT,CASSRVNNSPLHF